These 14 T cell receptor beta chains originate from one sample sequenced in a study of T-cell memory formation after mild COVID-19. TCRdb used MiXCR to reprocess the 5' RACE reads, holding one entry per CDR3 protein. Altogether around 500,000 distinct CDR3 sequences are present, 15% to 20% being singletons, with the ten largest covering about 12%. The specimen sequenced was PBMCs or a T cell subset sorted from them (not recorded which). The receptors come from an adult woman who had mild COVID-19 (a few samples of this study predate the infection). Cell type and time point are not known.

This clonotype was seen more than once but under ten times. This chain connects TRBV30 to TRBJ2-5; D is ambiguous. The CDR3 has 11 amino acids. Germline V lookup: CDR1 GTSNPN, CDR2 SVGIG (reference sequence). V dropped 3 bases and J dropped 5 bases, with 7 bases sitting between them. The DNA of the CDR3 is TGTGCCTGGAGGTCCGCGGAGACCCAGTACTTC. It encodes CAWRSAETQYF. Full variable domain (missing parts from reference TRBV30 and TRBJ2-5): SQTIHQWPATLVQPVGSPLSLECTVEGTSNPNLYWYRQAAGRGLQLLFYSVGIGQISSEVPQNLSASRPQDRQFILSSKKLLLSDSGFYLCAWRSAETQYFGPGTRLLVL.

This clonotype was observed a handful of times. The CDR3 loop reads CASGFPRGEQYF. The DNA of the CDR3 is TGTGCCAGCGGATTTCCCCGGGGCGAGCAGTACTTC. The chain carries TRBV3-1 and TRBJ2-7, with D possibly matching TRBD2 (5 bases). The CDR3 sequence is 12 residues long. With 8 bases removed from V and 6 bases from J, the gap between germline ends came to 14 bases. Germline V gene data show CDR1 as LGHDT and CDR2 as YNNKEL (reference sequence).

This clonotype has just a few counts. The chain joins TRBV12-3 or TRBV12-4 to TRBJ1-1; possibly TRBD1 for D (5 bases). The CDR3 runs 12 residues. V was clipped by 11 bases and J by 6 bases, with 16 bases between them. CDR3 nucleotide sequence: TGTGCCTCCGGGGGGAATGGACCTGAAGCTTTCTTT. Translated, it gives CASGGNGPEAFF.

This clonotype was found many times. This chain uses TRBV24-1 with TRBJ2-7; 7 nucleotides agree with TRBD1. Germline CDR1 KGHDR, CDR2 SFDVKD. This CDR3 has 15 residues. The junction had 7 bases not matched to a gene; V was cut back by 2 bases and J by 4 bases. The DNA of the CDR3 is TGTGCCACCAGTGATTCCGGGACAGCACGGTACGAGCAGTACTTC. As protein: CATSDSGTARYEQYF.

In nucleotides, the CDR3 is TGTGCCAGCAGCGTAGGACCCGGGACAGGGTCCTACGAGCAGTACTTC. Protein sequence: CASSVGPGTGSYEQYF. V and J are TRBV9 and TRBJ2-7; 9 bases agree with TRBD1. Germline V gene lookup returns CDR1 SGDLS and CDR2 YYNGEE. CDR3 length: 16 residues. The V and J ends lost 0 bases and 1 base, in that order; junction bases with no gene match: 5.

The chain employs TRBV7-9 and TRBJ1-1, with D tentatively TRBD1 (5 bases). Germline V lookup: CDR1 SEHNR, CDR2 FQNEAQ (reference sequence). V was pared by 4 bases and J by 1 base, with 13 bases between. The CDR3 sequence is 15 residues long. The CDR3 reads CASSSRGHRNTEAFF. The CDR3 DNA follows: TGTGCCAGCAGCTCTAGAGGACACCGGAACACTGAAGCTTTCTTT.

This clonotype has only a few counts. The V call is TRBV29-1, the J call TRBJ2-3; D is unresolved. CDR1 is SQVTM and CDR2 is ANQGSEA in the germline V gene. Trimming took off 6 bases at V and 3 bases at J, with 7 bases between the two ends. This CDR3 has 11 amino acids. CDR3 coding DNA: TGCAGCGTCGGTGAGACAGATACGCAGTATTTT. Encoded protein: CSVGETDTQYF.

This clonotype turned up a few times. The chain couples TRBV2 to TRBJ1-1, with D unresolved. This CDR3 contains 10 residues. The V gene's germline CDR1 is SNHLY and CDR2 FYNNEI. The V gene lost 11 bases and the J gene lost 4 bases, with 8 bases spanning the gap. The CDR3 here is CAGRGTEAFF. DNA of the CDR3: TGTGCCGGAAGAGGCACTGAAGCTTTCTTT.

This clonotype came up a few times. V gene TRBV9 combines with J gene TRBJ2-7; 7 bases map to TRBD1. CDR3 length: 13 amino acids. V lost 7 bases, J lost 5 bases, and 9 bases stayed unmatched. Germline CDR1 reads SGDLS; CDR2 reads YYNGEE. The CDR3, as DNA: TGTGCCAGCGGTAAGGGGGCGCTGGACGAGCAGTACTTC. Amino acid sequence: CASGKGALDEQYF.

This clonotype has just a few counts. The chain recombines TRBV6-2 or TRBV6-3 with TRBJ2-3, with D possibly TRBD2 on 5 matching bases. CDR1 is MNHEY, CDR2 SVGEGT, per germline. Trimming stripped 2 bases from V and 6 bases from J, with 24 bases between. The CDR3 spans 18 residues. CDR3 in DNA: TGTGCCAGCAGTTACGAATTTCGACTAACCAAGCCGGCGGATACGCAGTATTTT. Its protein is CASSYEFRLTKPADTQYF.

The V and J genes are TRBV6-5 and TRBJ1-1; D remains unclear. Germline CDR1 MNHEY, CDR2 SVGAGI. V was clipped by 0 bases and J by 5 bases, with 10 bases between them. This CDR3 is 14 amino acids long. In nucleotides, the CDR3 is TGTGCCAGCAGTTACTCTGTCCCCGGTACTGAAGCTTTCTTT. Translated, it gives CASSYSVPGTEAFF.

The CDR3 DNA sequence: TGTGCCAGCAGCTTAGGGGCCTCAGCTAGCAATCAGCCCCAGCATTTT. Translation: CASSLGASASNQPQHF. The J gene is TRBJ1-5, the V gene TRBV7-9; D gene ambiguous. The CDR3 is 16 amino acids. Germline CDR1 and CDR2: SEHNR and FQNEAQ (reference sequence). The V and J ends lost 1 base and 0 bases respectively, with 10 bases between them.

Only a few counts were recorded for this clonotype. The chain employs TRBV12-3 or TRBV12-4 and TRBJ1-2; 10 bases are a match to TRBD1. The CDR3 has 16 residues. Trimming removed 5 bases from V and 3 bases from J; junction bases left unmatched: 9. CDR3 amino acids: CASSAPGQGFDYGYTF. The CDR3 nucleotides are TGTGCCAGCAGTGCCCCGGGACAGGGGTTCGACTATGGCTACACCTTC.

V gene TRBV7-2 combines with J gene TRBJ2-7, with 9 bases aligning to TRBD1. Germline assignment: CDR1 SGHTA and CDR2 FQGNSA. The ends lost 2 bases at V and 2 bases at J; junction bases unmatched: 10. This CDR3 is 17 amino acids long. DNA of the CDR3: TGTGCCAGCAGCTTACGGAGGGGCGGACAGGGGACCTACGAGCAGTACTTC. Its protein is CASSLRRGGQGTYEQYF.